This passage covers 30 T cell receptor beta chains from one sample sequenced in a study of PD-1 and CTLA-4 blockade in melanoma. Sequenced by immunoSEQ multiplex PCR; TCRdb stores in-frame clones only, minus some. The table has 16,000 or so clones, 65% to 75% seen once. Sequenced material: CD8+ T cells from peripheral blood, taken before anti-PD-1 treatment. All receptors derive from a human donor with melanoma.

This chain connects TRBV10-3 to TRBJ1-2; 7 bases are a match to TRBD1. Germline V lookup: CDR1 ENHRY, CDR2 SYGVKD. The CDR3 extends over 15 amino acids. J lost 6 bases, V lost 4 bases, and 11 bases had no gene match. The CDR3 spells CAISVSSRGRDGYTF. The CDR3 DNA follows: TGTGCCATCAGTGTTAGTAGCAGGGGGAGGGATGGCTACACCTTC.

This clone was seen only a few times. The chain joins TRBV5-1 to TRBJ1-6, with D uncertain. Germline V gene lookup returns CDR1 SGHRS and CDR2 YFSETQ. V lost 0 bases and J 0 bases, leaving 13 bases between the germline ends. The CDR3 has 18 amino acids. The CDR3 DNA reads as TGCGCCAGCAGCTTGGAAGCGGCAGACCGCTCCTATAATTCACCCCTCCACTTT. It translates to CASSLEAADRSYNSPLHF.

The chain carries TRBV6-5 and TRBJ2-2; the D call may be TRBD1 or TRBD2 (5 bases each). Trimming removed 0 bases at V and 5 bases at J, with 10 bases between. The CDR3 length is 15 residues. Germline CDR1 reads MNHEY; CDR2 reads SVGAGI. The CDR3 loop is CASSYSIGETGELFF. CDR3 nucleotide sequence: TGTGCCAGCAGTTACTCGATAGGGGAGACCGGGGAGCTGTTTTTT.

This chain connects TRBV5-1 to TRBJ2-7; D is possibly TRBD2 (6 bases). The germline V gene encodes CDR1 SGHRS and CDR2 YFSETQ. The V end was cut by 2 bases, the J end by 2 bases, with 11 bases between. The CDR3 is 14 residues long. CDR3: CASSFRDLAYEQYF. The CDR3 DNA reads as TGCGCCAGCAGCTTCCGGGACTTAGCCTACGAGCAGTACTTC.

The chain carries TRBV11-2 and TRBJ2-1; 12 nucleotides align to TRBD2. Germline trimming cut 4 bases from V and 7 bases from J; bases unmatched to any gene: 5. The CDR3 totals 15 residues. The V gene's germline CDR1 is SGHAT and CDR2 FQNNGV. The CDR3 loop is CASSSTSGGLNEQFF. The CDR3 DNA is TGTGCCAGCAGCTCGACTAGCGGGGGCCTAAATGAGCAGTTCTTC.

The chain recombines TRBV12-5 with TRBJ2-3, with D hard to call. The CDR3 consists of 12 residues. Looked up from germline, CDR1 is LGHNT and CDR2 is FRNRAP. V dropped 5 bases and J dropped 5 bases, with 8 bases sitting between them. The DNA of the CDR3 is TGTGCTAGTGGTCGAGGCGGAGATACGCAGTATTTT. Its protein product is CASGRGGDTQYF. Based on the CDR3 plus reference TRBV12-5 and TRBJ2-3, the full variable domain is DARVTQTPRHKVTEMGQEVTMRCQPILGHNTVFWYRQTMMQGLELLAYFRNRAPLDDSGMPKDRFSAEMPDATLATLKIQPSEPRDSAVYFCASGRGGDTQYFGPGTRLTVL.

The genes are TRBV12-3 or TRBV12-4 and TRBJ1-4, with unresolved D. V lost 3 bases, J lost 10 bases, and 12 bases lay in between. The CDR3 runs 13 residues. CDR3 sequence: CASSLREDGKLFF. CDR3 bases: TGTGCCAGCAGTTTGAGAGAAGACGGAAAACTGTTTTTT.

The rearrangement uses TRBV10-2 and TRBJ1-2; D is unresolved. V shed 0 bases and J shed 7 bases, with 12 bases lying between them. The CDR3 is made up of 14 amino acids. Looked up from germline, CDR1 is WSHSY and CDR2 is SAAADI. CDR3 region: CASSESAVSGGYTF. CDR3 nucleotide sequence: TGCGCCAGCAGTGAGTCTGCAGTGTCCGGTGGCTACACCTTC.

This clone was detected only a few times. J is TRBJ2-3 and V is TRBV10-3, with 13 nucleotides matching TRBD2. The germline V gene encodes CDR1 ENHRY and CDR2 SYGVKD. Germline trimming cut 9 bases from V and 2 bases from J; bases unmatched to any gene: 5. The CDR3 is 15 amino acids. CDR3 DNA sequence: TGTGCCATAGGGGGGACTAGCGGGGTCACAGATACGCAGTATTTT. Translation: CAIGGTSGVTDTQYF.

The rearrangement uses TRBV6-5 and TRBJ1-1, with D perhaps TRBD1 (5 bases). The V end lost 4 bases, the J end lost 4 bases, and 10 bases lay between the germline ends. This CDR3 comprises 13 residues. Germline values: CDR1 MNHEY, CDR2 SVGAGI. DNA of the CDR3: TGTGCCAGCAGTTTAGGGGCGGGCACTGAAGCTTTCTTT. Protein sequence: CASSLGAGTEAFF.

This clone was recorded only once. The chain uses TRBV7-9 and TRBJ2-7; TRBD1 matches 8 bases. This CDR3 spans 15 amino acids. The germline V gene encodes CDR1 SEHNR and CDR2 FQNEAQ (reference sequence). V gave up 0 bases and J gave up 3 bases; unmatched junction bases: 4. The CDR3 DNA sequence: TGTGCCAGCAGCTTAGCGCTAGGACAGGGCTACGAGCAGTACTTC. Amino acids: CASSLALGQGYEQYF.

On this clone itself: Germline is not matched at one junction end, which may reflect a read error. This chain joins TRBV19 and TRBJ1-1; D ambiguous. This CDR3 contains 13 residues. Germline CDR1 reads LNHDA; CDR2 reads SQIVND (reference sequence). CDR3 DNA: TGTGCCAGCAGTATAGGCACGAACACTGAAGCTTTCTTT. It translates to CASSIGTNTEAFF.

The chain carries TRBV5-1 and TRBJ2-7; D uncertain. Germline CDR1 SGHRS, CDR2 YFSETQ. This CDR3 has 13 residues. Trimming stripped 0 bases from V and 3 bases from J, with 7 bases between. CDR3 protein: CASSLDQSYEQYF. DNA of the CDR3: TGCGCCAGCAGCTTGGACCAGAGCTACGAGCAGTACTTC.

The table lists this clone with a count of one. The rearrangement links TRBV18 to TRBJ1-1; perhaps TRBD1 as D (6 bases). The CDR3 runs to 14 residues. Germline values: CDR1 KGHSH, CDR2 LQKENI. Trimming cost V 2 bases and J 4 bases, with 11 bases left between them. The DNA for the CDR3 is TGTGCCAGCTCACCAGGGGGGCCGGGCACTGAAGCTTTCTTT. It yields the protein CASSPGGPGTEAFF. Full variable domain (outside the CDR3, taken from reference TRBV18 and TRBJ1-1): NAGVMQNPRHLVRRRGQEARLRCSPMKGHSHVYWYRQLPEEGLKFMVYLQKENIIDESGMPKERFSAEFPKEGPSILRIQQVVRGDSAAYFCASSPGGPGTEAFFGQGTRLTVV.

As DNA, the CDR3 is TGTGCCTGGAGTGTACACAGTGGCGGTGAAGCTTTCTTT. It yields the protein CAWSVHSGGEAFF. The genes are TRBV30 and TRBJ1-1; the D is unclear. Per germline, CDR1 GTSNPN and CDR2 SVGIG (reference sequence). With 0 bases removed from V and 7 bases from J, the gap between germline ends came to 12 bases. The CDR3 is made up of 13 amino acids. Filled out from reference TRBV30 and TRBJ1-1, the complete variable domain reads SQTIHQWPATLVQPVGSPLSLECTVEGTSNPNLYWYRQAAGRGLQLLFYSVGIGQISSEVPQNLSASRPQDRQFILSSKKLLLSDSGFYLCAWSVHSGGEAFFGQGTRLTVV.

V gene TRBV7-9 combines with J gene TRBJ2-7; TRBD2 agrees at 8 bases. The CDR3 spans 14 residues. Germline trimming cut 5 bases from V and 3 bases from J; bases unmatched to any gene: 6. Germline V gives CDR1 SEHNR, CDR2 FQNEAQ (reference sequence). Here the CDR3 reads CASSRTSKDYEQYF. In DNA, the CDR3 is TGTGCCAGCAGCCGGACTAGCAAAGACTACGAGCAGTACTTC.

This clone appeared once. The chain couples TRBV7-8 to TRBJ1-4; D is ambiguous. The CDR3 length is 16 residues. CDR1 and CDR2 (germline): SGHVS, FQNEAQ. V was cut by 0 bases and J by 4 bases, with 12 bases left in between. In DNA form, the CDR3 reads TGTGCCAGCAGCTTAGCTGGGGTTAAGGGTAATGAAAAACTGTTTTTT. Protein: CASSLAGVKGNEKLFF.

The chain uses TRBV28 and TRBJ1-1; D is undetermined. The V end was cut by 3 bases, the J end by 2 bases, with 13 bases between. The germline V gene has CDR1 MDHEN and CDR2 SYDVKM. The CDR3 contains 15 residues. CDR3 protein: CASSFPPGRNTEAFF. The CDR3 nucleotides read TGTGCCAGCAGTTTCCCCCCGGGGAGAAACACTGAAGCTTTCTTT.

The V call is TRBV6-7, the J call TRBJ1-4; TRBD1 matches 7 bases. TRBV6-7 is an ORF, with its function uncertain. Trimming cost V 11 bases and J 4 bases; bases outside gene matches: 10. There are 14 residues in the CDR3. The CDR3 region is CAGRPGQLNEKLFF. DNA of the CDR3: TGTGCCGGAAGGCCGGGACAGCTTAATGAAAAACTGTTTTTT.

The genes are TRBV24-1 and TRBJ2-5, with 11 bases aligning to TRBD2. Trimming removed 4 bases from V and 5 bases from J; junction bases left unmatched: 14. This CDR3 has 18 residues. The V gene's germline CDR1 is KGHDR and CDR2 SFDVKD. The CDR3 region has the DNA TGTGCCACCAGTGAACTCGAGAAGGTAGCGGGGGGGTTGGAGACCCAGTACTTC. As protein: CATSELEKVAGGLETQYF.

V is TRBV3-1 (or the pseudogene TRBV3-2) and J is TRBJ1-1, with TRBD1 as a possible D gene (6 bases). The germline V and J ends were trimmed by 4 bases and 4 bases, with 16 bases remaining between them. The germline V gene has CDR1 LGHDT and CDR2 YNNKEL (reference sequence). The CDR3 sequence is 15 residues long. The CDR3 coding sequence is TGTGCCAGCAGCCTCCAAAGGAGGGGGAGCACTGAAGCTTTCTTT. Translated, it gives CASSLQRRGSTEAFF.

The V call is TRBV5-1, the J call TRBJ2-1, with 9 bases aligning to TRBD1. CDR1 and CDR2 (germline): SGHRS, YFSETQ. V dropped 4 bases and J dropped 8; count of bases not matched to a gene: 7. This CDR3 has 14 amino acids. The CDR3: CASSVVRTGDEQFF. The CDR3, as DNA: TGCGCCAGCAGCGTCGTCCGGACAGGGGATGAGCAGTTCTTC.

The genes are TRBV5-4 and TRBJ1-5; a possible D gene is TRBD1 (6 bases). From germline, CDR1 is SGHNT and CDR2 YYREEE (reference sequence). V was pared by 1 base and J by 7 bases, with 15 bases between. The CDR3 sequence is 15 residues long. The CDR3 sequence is CASSLNTGIRQPQHF. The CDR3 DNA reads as TGTGCCAGCAGCTTGAACACAGGGATTCGCCAGCCCCAGCATTTT.

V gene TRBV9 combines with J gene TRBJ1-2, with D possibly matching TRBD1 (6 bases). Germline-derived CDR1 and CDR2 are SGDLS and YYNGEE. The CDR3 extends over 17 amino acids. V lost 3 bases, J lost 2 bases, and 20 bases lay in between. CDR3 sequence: CASSATPGQGANYGYTF. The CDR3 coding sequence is TGTGCCAGCAGCGCGACTCCGGGACAAGGGGCCAACTATGGCTACACCTTC.

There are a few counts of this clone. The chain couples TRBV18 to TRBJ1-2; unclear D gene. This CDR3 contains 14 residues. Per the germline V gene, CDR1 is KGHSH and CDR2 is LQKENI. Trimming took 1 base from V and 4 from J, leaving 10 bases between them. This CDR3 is CASSPLAGTYGYTF. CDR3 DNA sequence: TGTGCCAGCTCACCACTCGCGGGAACCTATGGCTACACCTTC. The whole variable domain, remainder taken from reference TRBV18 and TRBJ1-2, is NAGVMQNPRHLVRRRGQEARLRCSPMKGHSHVYWYRQLPEEGLKFMVYLQKENIIDESGMPKERFSAEFPKEGPSILRIQQVVRGDSAAYFCASSPLAGTYGYTFGSGTRLTVV.

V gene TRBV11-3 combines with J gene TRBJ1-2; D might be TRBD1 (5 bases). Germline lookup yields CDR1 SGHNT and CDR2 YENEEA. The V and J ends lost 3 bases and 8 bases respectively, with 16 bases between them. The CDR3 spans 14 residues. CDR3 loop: CASSLVGSAGGYTF. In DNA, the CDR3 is TGTGCCAGCAGCTTGGTAGGGAGCGCAGGGGGCTACACCTTC.

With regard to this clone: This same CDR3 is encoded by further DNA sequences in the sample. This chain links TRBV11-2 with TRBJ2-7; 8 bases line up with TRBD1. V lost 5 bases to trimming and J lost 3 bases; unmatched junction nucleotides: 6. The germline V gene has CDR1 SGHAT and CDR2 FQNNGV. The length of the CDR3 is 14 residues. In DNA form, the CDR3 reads TGTGCCAGCAGCCCCGGGACAGGAAGCTACGAGCAGTACTTC. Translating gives CASSPGTGSYEQYF.

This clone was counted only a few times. CDR3 nucleotides: TGTGCCAGCAGTTTAAGCGGGGGGCTAAACGGAGAGACCCAGTACTTC. This sequence encodes CASSLSGGLNGETQYF. The rearrangement links TRBV27 to TRBJ2-5; 9 nucleotides match TRBD2. The CDR3 is made up of 16 amino acids. CDR1 is MNHEY and CDR2 is SMNVEV in the germline V gene (reference sequence). With 2 bases clipped from V and 4 bases from J, the junction kept 8 bases outside the gene matches.

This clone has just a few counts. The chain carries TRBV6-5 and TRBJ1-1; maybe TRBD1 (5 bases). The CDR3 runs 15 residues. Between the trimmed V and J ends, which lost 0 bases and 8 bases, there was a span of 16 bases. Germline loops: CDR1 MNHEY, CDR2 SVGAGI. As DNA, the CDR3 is TGTGCCAGCAGTTACTCTAGGACACTCGGGAAGGAAGCTTTCTTT. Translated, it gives CASSYSRTLGKEAFF.

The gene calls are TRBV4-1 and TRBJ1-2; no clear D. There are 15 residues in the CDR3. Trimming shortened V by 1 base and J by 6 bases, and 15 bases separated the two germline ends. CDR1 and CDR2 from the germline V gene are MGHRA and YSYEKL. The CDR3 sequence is CASSQGLRTQDGYTF. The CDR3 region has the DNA TGCGCCAGCAGCCAAGGCCTCAGGACTCAGGATGGCTACACCTTC.